This section outlines one T cell receptor beta chain sequence together with its context. The antigen it recognizes is unknown. Per-base qualities were not stored, and no clone one base away is much larger. This specimen comes from a study of blood T cell repertoires in COVID-19 (dated by TCRdb to 2018 to 2021). Regarding the research as a whole: Collaborator samples came from the United States, Italy and Spain and covered acute and convalescent phases of COVID-19. Deeply sampled blood TCRbeta repertoires from subjects exposed to, actively infected with, or recovered from COVID-19 were included in the dataset. The prospective study material was composed of cDNA or gDNA derived from T cells, B-cell-depleted T cells, or PBMCs. Where available, HLA class I and class II types were obtained from metadata supplied by the sample provider rather than from assay-based typing. The repertoires were released in a freely available public database meant as a resource for research on the immune response to SARS-CoV-2. Nearly every sample came with metadata listing a de-identified subject ID, COVID-19 status, age in years and sex. Samples were obtained from the ongoing ImmuneRACE study (first 160 participants) and from 1,254 subjects provided by 6 global collaborators.

On the study overall, not on this receptor specifically: Clinical and demographic metadata were provided uncurated, with the amount varying by source and participant.

The immunoSEQ Assay, a bias-controlled multiplex PCR, was used to amplify TCRbeta CDR3 regions from genomic DNA. The paper's processing steps were these. Nucleated cell counts per sample were estimated from amplification of reference gene primers within the assay. Sequence reads were collapsed and filtered to measure the absolute abundance of every unique TCRbeta CDR3 rearrangement. Productive Simpson clonality was computed per sample as the square root of Simpson's diversity index over productive rearrangements. TCRdb took this table from immuneACCESS and kept in-frame rearrangements with V and J called. Such tables lack part of the clones; where checked against another copy, unresolved V genes explain under half of the gap, and the rest is unexplained. That table gives V, J and clone size, and the DNA gave D and trimming. The sample records 70,000 to 100,000 clones, around 90% of which are singletons. 2.7% of the sample belongs to the ten largest clones.

One collaborating source in Seattle enrolled patients while the patients were actively infected and followed the patients over time throughout the course of disease. Whole blood was collected in K2EDTA tubes by collaborating institutions according to the institutions' own protocols. Collaborator samples were shipped for TCRbeta analysis as frozen whole blood, isolated PBMCs, or DNA extracted from either sample type. This receptor was obtained from a man aged 50-60 years with COVID-19, enrolled during active disease. The sample was peripheral blood.

For the CDR3, the sequence is CASSRSGGAAAADTQYF. The nucleotide sequence reads as follows: TGTGCCAGCAGCCGTAGCGGGGGGGCCGCGGCTGCAGATACGCAGTATTTT. Rearrangement joined TRBV5-4 to TRBJ2-3; 11 bases in the junction line up with TRBD2. At the junction V is shortened by 4 bases and J by 4 bases; bases outside the gene matches: 11. Via the germline V gene (reference sequence), CDR1 is SGHNT and CDR2 YYREEE. The CDR3 starts with the cysteine, ends with the phenylalanine, and has 17 residues. The read is trimmed to its CDR3 DNA, 51 bases read in frame from base 1. Beyond the CDR3, the reference TRBV5-4 and TRBJ2-3 genes provide the residues; the full variable domain reads: ETGVTQSPTHLIKTRGQQVTLRCSSQSGHNTVSWYQQALGQGPQFIFQYYREEENGRGNFPPRFSGLQFPNYSSELNVNALELDDSALYLCASSRSGGAAAADTQYFGPGTRLTVL.